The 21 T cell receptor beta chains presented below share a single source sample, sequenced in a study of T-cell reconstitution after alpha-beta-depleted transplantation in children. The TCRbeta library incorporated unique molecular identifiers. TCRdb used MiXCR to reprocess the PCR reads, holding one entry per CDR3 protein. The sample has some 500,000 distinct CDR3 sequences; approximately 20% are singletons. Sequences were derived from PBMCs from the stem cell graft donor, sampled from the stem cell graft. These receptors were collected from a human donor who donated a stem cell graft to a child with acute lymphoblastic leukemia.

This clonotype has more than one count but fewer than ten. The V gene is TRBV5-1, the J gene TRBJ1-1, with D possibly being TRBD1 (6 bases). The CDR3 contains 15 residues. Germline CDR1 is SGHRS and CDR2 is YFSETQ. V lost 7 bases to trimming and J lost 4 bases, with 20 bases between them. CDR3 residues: CASCSDGGKVTEAFF. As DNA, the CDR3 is TGCGCCAGCTGCAGCGACGGGGGCAAGGTCACTGAAGCTTTCTTT. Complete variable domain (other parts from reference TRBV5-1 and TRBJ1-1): KAGVTQTPRYLIKTRGQQVTLSCSPISGHRSVSWYQQTPGQGLQFLFEYFSETQRNKGNFPGRFSGRQFSNSRSEMNVSTLELGDSALYLCASCSDGGKVTEAFFGQGTRLTVV.

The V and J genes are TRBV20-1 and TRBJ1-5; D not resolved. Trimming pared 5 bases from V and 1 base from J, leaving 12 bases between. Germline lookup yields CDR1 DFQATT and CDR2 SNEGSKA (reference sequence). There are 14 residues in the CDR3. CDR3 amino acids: CSAGKGFSNQPQHF. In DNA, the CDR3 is TGCAGTGCTGGGAAAGGCTTCAGCAATCAGCCCCAGCATTTT.

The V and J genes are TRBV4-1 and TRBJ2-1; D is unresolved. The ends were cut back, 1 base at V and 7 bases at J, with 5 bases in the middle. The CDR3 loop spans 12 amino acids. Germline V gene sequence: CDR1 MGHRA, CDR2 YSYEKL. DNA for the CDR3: TGCGCCAGCAGCCAAGCGGTAAATGAGCAGTTCTTC. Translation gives CASSQAVNEQFF.

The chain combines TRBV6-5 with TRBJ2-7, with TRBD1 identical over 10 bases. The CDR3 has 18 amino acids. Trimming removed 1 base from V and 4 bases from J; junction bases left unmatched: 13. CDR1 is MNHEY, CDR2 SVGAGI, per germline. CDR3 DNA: TGTGCCAGCAGTTACTTGGGGAAGCCTCCGGGACAGGGGTACGAGCAGTACTTC. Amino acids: CASSYLGKPPGQGYEQYF.

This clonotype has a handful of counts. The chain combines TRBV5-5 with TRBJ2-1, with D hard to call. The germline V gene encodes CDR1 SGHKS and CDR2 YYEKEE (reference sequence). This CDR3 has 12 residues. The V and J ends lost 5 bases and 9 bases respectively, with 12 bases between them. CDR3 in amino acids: CASRDQSSEQFF. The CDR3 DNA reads TGTGCCAGCAGGGATCAGAGTAGTGAGCAGTTCTTC. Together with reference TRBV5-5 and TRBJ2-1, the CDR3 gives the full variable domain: DAGVTQSPTHLIKTRGQQVTLRCSPISGHKSVSWYQQVLGQGPQFIFQYYEKEERGRGNFPDRFSARQFPNYSSELNVNALLLGDSALYLCASRDQSSEQFFGPGTRLTVL.

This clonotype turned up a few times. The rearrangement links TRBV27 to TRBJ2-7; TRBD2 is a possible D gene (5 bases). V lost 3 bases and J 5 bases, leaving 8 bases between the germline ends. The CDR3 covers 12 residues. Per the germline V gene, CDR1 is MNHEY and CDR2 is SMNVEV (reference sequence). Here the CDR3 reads CASSFEGHEQYF. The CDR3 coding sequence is TGTGCCAGCAGTTTTGAGGGCCACGAGCAGTACTTC.

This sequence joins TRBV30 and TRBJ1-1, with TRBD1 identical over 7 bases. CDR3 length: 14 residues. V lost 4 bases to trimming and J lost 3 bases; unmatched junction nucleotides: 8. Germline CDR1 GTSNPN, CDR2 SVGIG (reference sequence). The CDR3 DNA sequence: TGTGCCTGGAAATTGCTTACAGGGGACACTGAAGCTTTCTTT. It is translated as CAWKLLTGDTEAFF.

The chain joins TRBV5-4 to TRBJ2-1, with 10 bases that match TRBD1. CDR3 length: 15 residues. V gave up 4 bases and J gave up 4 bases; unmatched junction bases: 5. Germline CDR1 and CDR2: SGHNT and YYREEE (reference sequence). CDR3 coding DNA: TGTGCCAGCAGCCCGGGGACAGGGGTATACAATGAGCAGTTCTTC. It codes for CASSPGTGVYNEQFF. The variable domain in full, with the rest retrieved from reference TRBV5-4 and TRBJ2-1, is ETGVTQSPTHLIKTRGQQVTLRCSSQSGHNTVSWYQQALGQGPQFIFQYYREEENGRGNFPPRFSGLQFPNYSSELNVNALELDDSALYLCASSPGTGVYNEQFFGPGTRLTVL.

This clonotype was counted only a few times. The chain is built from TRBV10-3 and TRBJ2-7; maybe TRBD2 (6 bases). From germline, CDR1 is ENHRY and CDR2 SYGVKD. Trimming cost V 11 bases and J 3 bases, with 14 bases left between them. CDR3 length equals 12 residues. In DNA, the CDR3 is TGTGCCCATGGCGGGATGGACTACGAGCAGTACTTC. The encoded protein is CAHGGMDYEQYF.

The CDR3 sequence: CATSDTPAKGNTGELFF. CDR3 DNA: TGTGCCACCAGTGATACCCCAGCAAAAGGGAACACCGGGGAGCTGTTTTTT. The gene calls are TRBV24-1 and TRBJ2-2, with unresolved D. The CDR3 has 17 residues. Trimming removed 3 bases from V and 1 base from J, with 14 bases in between. From germline, CDR1 is KGHDR and CDR2 SFDVKD.

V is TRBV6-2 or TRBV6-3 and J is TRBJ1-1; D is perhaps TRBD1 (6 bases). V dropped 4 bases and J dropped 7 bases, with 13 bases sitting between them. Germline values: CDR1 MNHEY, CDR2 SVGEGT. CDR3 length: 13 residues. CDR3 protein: CASSSLGADEAFF. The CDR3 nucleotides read TGTGCCAGCAGTTCACTGGGGGCGGATGAAGCTTTCTTT.

The CDR3 coding sequence is TGTGCCAGCCAAGCCTCAGCGGACAGGGATTACAATGAGCAGTTCTTC. As protein: CASQASADRDYNEQFF. The chain combines TRBV25-1 with TRBJ2-1, with 8 bases identical to TRBD1. J lost 4 bases, V lost 8 bases, and 13 bases had no gene match. Germline assignment: CDR1 MGHDK and CDR2 SYGVNS. This CDR3 region has 16 residues.

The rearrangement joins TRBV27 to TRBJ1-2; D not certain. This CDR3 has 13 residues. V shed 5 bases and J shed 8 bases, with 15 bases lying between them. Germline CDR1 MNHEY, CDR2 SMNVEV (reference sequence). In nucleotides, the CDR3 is TGTGCCAGCAGTACCGGGCTCTCGTCCGGCTACACCTTC. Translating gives CASSTGLSSGYTF.

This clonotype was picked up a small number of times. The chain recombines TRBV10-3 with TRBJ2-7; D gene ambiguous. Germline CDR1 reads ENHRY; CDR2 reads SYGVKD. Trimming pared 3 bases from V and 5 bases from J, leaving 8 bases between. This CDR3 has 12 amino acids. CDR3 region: CAISDQPHEQYF. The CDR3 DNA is TGTGCCATCAGTGACCAGCCCCACGAGCAGTACTTC.

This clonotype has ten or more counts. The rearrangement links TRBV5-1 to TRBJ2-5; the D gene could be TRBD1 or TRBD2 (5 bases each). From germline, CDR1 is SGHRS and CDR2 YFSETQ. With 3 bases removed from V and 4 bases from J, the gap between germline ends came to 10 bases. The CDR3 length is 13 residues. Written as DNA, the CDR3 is TGCGCCAGCAGCTGGGGCGGAGGAGAGACCCAGTACTTC. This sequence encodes CASSWGGGETQYF.

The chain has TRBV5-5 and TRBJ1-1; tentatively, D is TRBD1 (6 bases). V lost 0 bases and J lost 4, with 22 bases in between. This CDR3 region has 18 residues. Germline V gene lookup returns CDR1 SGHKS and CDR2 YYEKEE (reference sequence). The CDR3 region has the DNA TGTGCCAGCAGCTTGGCGACGGGGGCAGGGCGAAGGTCCACTGAAGCTTTCTTT. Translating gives CASSLATGAGRRSTEAFF.

The CDR3 is CSVVDRGTDTQYF. The CDR3 region has the DNA TGCAGCGTTGTAGACAGGGGTACAGATACGCAGTATTTT. This chain connects TRBV29-1 to TRBJ2-3, with TRBD1 matching over 8 bases. This CDR3 spans 13 amino acids. With 4 bases clipped from V and 3 bases from J, the junction kept 3 bases outside the gene matches. Germline values: CDR1 SQVTM, CDR2 ANQGSEA.

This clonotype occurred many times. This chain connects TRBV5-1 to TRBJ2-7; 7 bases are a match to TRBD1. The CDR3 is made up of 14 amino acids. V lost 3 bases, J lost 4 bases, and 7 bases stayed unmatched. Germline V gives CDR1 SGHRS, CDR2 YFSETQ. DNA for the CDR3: TGCGCCAGCAGCTATGGGACAGCCGCTTACGAGCAGTACTTC. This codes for CASSYGTAAYEQYF.

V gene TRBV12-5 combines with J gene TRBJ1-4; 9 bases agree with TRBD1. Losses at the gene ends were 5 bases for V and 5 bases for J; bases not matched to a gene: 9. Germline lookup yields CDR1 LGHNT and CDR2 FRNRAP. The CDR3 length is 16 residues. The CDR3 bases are TGTGCTAGTGGTCCCTCCTGGACAGGGGAGAATGAAAAACTGTTTTTT. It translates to CASGPSWTGENEKLFF.

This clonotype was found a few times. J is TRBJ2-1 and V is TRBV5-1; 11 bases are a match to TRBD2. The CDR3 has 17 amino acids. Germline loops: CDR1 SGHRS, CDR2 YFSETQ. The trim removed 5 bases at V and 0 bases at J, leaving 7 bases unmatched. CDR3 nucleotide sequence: TGCGCCAGCAGATCGGGACTAGCGGCCAGCTCCTACAATGAGCAGTTCTTC. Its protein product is CASRSGLAASSYNEQFF.

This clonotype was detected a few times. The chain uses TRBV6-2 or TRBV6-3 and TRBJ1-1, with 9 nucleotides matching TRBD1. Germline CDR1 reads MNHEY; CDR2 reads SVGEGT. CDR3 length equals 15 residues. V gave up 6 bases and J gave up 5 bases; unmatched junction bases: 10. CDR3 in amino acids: CASRIRDRALTEAFF. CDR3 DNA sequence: TGTGCCAGCAGGATCCGGGACAGGGCATTGACTGAAGCTTTCTTT.